Below, 18 T cell receptor beta chains from the same sample are listed, as sequenced in a study of cytotoxic CD8 clonotypes in ibrutinib-treated CLL. The data were produced by immunoSEQ multiplex PCR, yet TCRdb's version contains in-frame clones alone and is incomplete. The profile shows about 160,000 clones, about 88% of them singletons. The sample here was PBMCs, taken at disease progression, from a patient treated with ibrutinib. Receptor source: a human donor with chronic lymphocytic leukemia.

The chain employs TRBV5-4 and TRBJ1-1, with TRBD1 identical over 9 bases. CDR1 SGHNT and CDR2 YYREEE come from the germline V gene (reference sequence). The J segment lost 4 bases and the V segment lost 4 bases, leaving 5 bases of the junction unmatched. The CDR3 contains 14 residues. CDR3 sequence: CASSTTGGITEAFF. The CDR3 nucleotides read TGTGCCAGCAGCACAACAGGGGGCATCACTGAAGCTTTCTTT.

V and J are TRBV10-3 and TRBJ1-2; 10 positions agree with TRBD1. V dropped 4 bases and J dropped 1; count of bases not matched to a gene: 6. Germline V gene data show CDR1 as ENHRY and CDR2 as SYGVKD. CDR3 length equals 16 residues. The CDR3 DNA sequence: TGTGCCATCAGTGTGAGGACAGGGGGTTATAACTATGGCTACACCTTC. This codes for CAISVRTGGYNYGYTF.

This clone was recorded once. The CDR3 loop is CAWSVGQRNTEAFF. The CDR3 nucleotides read TGTGCCTGGAGTGTAGGTCAGCGAAACACTGAAGCTTTCTTT. V and J are TRBV30 and TRBJ1-1; D gene ambiguous. CDR1 GTSNPN and CDR2 SVGIG come from the germline V gene (reference sequence). The CDR3 is 14 residues long. Deletions cut 0 bases from V and 2 bases from J, with 10 bases between.

The V call is TRBV7-6, the J call TRBJ2-1, with TRBD1 as a possible D gene (6 bases). V lost 1 base to trimming and J lost 1 base, with 8 bases between them. The CDR3 totals 15 residues. The germline gives CDR1 SGHVS, CDR2 FNYEAQ. Here the CDR3 DNA reads TGTGCCAGCAGCTTAGTACAGGGTTCCTACAATGAGCAGTTCTTC. Amino acids: CASSLVQGSYNEQFF.

In this sample, this clone turned up once. This chain links TRBV9 with TRBJ2-5, with D unclear. CDR1 and CDR2 from the germline V gene are SGDLS and YYNGEE. The CDR3 spans 16 residues. The V gene lost 0 bases and the J gene lost 3 bases, with 15 bases spanning the gap. The CDR3 sequence is CASSVGSWQIKETQYF. The CDR3 DNA reads as TGTGCCAGCAGCGTAGGGTCCTGGCAGATTAAAGAGACCCAGTACTTC.

The rearrangement joins TRBV19 to TRBJ2-1; maybe TRBD2 (6 bases). Trimming cost V 11 bases and J 0 bases, with 17 bases left between them. The CDR3 sequence is 15 residues long. Looked up from germline, CDR1 is LNHDA and CDR2 is SQIVND (reference sequence). The CDR3, as DNA: TGTGCCGTAATCGGGGGAGGTTCCTCCTACAATGAGCAGTTCTTC. As protein: CAVIGGGSSYNEQFF.

CDR3 residues: CASSLVGSGRVGRETQYF. CDR3 in DNA: TGCGCCAGCAGCTTGGTGGGTAGCGGGAGGGTCGGGCGAGAGACCCAGTACTTC. This chain connects TRBV5-1 to TRBJ2-5, with TRBD2 matching 11 bases. Germline V CDR1 and CDR2: SGHRS, YFSETQ. J was trimmed by 4 bases and V by 0 bases; bases with no gene match: 11. This CDR3 has 18 amino acids.

This clone has a single count. DNA of the CDR3: TGTGCCAGCAGCCGCTTAGCGGGAGAATATCGGGAGACCCAGTACTTC. Protein: CASSRLAGEYRETQYF. J is TRBJ2-5 and V is TRBV7-2; 9 bases align to TRBD2. The CDR3 sequence is 16 residues long. The V gene's germline CDR1 is SGHTA and CDR2 FQGNSA. V lost 5 bases and J lost 5; bases outside the gene matches: 12. Filled out from reference TRBV7-2 and TRBJ2-5, the complete variable domain reads GAGVSQSPSNKVTEKGKDVELRCDPISGHTALYWYRQSLGQGLEFLIYFQGNSAPDKSGLPSDRFSAERTGGSVSTLTIQRTQQEDSAVYLCASSRLAGEYRETQYFGPGTRLLVL.

This clone showed up just once. The chain has TRBV6-5 and TRBJ1-6, with a possible D match to TRBD1 (5 bases). CDR1 is MNHEY, CDR2 SVGAGI, per germline. Trimming pared 8 bases from V and 10 bases from J, leaving 15 bases between. This CDR3 is built from 13 residues. CDR3 in amino acids: CASCGLPGSPLHF. DNA for the CDR3: TGTGCCAGCTGCGGGCTCCCAGGGTCACCCCTCCACTTT.

The CDR3 bases are TGTGCCAGCAGTTTCGGGGGTCAGCCCCAGCATTTT. It codes for CASSFGGQPQHF. This chain links TRBV28 with TRBJ1-5; D might be TRBD1 (5 bases). The germline CDR1 and CDR2 sequences are MDHEN and SYDVKM. There are 12 residues in the CDR3. Trimming shortened V by 3 bases and J by 6 bases, and 6 bases separated the two germline ends.

V usage is TRBV7-9 and J usage is TRBJ1-3, with a tentative D call TRBD1 (6 bases). The CDR3 is 17 residues long. V was clipped by 4 bases and J by 0 bases, with 16 bases between them. Looked up from germline, CDR1 is SEHNR and CDR2 is FQNEAQ (reference sequence). Here the CDR3 DNA reads TGTGCCAGCAGCTCAGGGGCAGGGAGTCTCTCTGGAAACACCATATATTTT. Protein product: CASSSGAGSLSGNTIYF.

This chain links TRBV27 with TRBJ2-3, with TRBD2 identical over 11 bases. The CDR3 runs to 18 residues. Germline loops: CDR1 MNHEY, CDR2 SMNVEV (reference sequence). Trimming removed 2 bases from V and 0 bases from J; junction bases left unmatched: 7. The CDR3 DNA is TGTGCCAGCAGTTTAAGGGGACTAGCGGCCACTAGCACAGATACGCAGTATTTT. Translating gives CASSLRGLAATSTDTQYF.

The rearrangement joins TRBV30 to TRBJ1-3; unclear D gene. With 4 bases removed from V and 9 bases from J, the gap between germline ends came to 10 bases. CDR3 length: 11 amino acids. Germline loops: CDR1 GTSNPN, CDR2 SVGIG (reference sequence). CDR3 loop: CAWKRGFTIYF. The CDR3, as DNA: TGTGCCTGGAAAAGAGGATTCACCATATATTTT.

V gene TRBV28 combines with J gene TRBJ1-1; TRBD1 matches at 9 bases. The CDR3 runs to 16 residues. Germline trimming cut 5 bases from V and 7 bases from J; bases unmatched to any gene: 14. The germline CDR1 and CDR2 sequences are MDHEN and SYDVKM. The CDR3 reads CASSTWTGAHGLEAFF. CDR3 DNA sequence: TGTGCCAGCAGTACATGGACAGGGGCCCATGGTCTTGAAGCTTTCTTT.

Concerning this clone itself: Other DNA sequences in the sample encode the same CDR3. The rearrangement links TRBV20-1 to TRBJ2-1; D unclear. The CDR3 length is 10 residues. Germline CDR1 is DFQATT and CDR2 is SNEGSKA (reference sequence). Trimming removed 3 bases at V and 7 bases at J, with 4 bases between. CDR3 sequence (DNA): TGCAGTGCTAGGAGGAATGAGCAGTTCTTC. Amino acids: CSARRNEQFF.

V is TRBV21-1 and J is TRBJ1-4. TRBV21-1 is reported as a pseudogene. The CDR3 loop spans 14 amino acids. DNA for the CDR3: TGTGCCAGCAGCGTCCGATCGGGGGATGAAAAACTGTTTTTT. This translates into CASSVRSGDEKLFF.

The V call is TRBV4-1, the J call TRBJ1-1; D is possibly TRBD1 (5 bases). The V gene lost 0 bases and the J gene lost 0 bases, with 11 bases spanning the gap. This CDR3 is 16 amino acids long. Germline V gives CDR1 MGHRA, CDR2 YSYEKL. The CDR3 sequence: CASSQDSDSVNTEAFF. The CDR3 region has the DNA TGCGCCAGCAGCCAAGATTCCGACAGTGTGAACACTGAAGCTTTCTTT.

J is TRBJ1-4 and V is TRBV5-1; D unclear. V was cut by 2 bases and J by 0 bases, with 14 bases left in between. CDR1 SGHRS and CDR2 YFSETQ come from the germline V gene. The CDR3 runs to 17 residues. The CDR3 DNA follows: TGCGCCAGCAGCTTAGCCGGCAGGAGTGCAACTAATGAAAAACTGTTTTTT. This sequence encodes CASSLAGRSATNEKLFF.